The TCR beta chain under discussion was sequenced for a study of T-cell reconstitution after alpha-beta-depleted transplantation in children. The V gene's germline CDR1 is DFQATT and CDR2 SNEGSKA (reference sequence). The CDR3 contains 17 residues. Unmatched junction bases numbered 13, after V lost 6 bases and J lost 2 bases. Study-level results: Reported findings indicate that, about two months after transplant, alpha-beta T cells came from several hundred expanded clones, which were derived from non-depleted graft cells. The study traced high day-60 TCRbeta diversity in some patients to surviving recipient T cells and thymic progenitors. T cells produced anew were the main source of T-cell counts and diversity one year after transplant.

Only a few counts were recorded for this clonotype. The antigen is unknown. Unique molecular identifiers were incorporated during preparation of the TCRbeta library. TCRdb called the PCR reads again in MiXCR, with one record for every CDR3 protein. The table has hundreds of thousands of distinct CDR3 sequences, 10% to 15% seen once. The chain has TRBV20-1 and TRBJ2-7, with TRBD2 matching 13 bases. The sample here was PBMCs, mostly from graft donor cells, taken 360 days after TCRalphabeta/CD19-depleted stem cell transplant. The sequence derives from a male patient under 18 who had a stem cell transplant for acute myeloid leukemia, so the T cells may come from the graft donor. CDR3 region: CSALRALAGGWTYEQYF. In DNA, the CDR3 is TGCAGTGCCCTTAGGGCACTAGCGGGAGGGTGGACCTACGAGCAGTACTTC.